This TCR beta chain was retrieved from a study of T-cell memory formation after mild COVID-19. The wider study: TCR clusters mostly belonged to single donors.

This CDR3 is built from 17 residues. Trimming removed 0 bases from V and 1 base from J, with 13 bases in between. CDR1 and CDR2 from the germline V gene are LGHNA and YNFKEQ. TCRdb reprocessed the 5' RACE reads via MiXCR and lists one record per CDR3 protein. Here the sample spans 400,000 to 500,000 distinct CDR3 sequences, roughly 18% being singletons. The source of this sequence is a man between 18 and 29 years old who had mild COVID-19 (a few samples of this study predate the infection). Cell type and time point are not known. The chain couples TRBV4-2 to TRBJ2-4; the D gene is possibly TRBD2 (6 bases). The sequenced sample was PBMCs or a T cell subset sorted from them (not recorded which). DNA of the CDR3: TGTGCCAGCAGCCAAGAATGGAGGGGATGGGCCAAAAACATTCAGTACTTC. It yields the protein CASSQEWRGWAKNIQYF.